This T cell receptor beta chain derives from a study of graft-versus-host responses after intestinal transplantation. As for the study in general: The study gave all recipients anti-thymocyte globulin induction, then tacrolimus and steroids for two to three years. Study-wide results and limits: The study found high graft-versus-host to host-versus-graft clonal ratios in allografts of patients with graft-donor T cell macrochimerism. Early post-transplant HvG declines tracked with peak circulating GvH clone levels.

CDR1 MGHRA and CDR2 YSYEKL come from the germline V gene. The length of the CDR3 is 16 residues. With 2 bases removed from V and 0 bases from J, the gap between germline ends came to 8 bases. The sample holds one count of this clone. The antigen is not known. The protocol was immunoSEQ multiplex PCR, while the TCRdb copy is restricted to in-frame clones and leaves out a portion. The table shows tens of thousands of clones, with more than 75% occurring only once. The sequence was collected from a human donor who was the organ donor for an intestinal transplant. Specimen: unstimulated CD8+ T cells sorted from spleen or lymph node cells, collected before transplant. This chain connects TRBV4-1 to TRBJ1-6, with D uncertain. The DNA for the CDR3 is TGCGCCAGCAGCCAATGGCTCAGCTCCTATAATTCACCCCTCCACTTT. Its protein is CASSQWLSSYNSPLHF.